A single T cell receptor beta chain is shown here with its context. This specimen belongs to a study of spatial heterogeneity in lung cancer. This CDR3 contains 18 residues. TCRdb reanalysed the 5' RACE reads using MiXCR and keeps one entry per CDR3 protein. The sample has about 100,000 distinct CDR3 sequences, 19% seen once. The time point is: blood at routine non-recurrence follow-up after resection. No cell sorting; template was whole RNA from tumor, lung tissue or PBMC. The sequenced sample was PBMCs, obtained at follow-up. The rearrangement uses TRBV21-1 and TRBJ2-1; the tabulated D call, TRBD2, remains unverified against the DNA. TRBV21-1 is labeled a pseudogene. The clonotype comes from a male donor with early-stage non-small cell lung cancer. CDR3 sequence reads: CASSKWRRGAGGYNEQFF. For the CDR3, the DNA is TGTGCCAGCAGCAAATGGCGCCGGGGAGCGGGAGGGTACAATGAGCAGTTCTTC.